The present T cell receptor (beta chain) was sequenced within a study of cytomegalovirus exposure and HLA in healthy donors. V lost 4 bases and J lost 0; bases outside the gene matches: 7. This CDR3 contains 19 residues. Germline values: CDR1 LGHNA, CDR2 YSLEER. 13 Jbeta primers and 60 Vbeta primers were used for the PCR. The method was immunoSEQ multiplex PCR; TCRdb's version includes in-frame clones alone and lacks a portion of them. The data contain more than 150,000 clones, 75% to 80% of them singletons. A note on this clone: The antigen remains undetermined.

The study, taken as a whole, reports: Common viral pathogens were later found to be apparently linked to several of the most significant clusters. With further analysis later on, most CMV-associated TCR beta chains appeared HLA-restricted. About 87% or about 30% of the time was how often most TCR beta V segments were productive, according to an earlier analysis.

The clonotype was recovered from a man aged 50 to 60 in good health and CMV-seropositive. Sequenced input: PBMCs. V gene TRBV4-3 combines with J gene TRBJ1-6, with 12 bases matching TRBD1. CDR3 sequence: CASSPGTGGMGSYNSPLHF. The CDR3 nucleotides are TGCGCCAGCAGCCCTGGGACAGGGGGCATGGGCTCCTATAATTCACCCCTCCACTTT.